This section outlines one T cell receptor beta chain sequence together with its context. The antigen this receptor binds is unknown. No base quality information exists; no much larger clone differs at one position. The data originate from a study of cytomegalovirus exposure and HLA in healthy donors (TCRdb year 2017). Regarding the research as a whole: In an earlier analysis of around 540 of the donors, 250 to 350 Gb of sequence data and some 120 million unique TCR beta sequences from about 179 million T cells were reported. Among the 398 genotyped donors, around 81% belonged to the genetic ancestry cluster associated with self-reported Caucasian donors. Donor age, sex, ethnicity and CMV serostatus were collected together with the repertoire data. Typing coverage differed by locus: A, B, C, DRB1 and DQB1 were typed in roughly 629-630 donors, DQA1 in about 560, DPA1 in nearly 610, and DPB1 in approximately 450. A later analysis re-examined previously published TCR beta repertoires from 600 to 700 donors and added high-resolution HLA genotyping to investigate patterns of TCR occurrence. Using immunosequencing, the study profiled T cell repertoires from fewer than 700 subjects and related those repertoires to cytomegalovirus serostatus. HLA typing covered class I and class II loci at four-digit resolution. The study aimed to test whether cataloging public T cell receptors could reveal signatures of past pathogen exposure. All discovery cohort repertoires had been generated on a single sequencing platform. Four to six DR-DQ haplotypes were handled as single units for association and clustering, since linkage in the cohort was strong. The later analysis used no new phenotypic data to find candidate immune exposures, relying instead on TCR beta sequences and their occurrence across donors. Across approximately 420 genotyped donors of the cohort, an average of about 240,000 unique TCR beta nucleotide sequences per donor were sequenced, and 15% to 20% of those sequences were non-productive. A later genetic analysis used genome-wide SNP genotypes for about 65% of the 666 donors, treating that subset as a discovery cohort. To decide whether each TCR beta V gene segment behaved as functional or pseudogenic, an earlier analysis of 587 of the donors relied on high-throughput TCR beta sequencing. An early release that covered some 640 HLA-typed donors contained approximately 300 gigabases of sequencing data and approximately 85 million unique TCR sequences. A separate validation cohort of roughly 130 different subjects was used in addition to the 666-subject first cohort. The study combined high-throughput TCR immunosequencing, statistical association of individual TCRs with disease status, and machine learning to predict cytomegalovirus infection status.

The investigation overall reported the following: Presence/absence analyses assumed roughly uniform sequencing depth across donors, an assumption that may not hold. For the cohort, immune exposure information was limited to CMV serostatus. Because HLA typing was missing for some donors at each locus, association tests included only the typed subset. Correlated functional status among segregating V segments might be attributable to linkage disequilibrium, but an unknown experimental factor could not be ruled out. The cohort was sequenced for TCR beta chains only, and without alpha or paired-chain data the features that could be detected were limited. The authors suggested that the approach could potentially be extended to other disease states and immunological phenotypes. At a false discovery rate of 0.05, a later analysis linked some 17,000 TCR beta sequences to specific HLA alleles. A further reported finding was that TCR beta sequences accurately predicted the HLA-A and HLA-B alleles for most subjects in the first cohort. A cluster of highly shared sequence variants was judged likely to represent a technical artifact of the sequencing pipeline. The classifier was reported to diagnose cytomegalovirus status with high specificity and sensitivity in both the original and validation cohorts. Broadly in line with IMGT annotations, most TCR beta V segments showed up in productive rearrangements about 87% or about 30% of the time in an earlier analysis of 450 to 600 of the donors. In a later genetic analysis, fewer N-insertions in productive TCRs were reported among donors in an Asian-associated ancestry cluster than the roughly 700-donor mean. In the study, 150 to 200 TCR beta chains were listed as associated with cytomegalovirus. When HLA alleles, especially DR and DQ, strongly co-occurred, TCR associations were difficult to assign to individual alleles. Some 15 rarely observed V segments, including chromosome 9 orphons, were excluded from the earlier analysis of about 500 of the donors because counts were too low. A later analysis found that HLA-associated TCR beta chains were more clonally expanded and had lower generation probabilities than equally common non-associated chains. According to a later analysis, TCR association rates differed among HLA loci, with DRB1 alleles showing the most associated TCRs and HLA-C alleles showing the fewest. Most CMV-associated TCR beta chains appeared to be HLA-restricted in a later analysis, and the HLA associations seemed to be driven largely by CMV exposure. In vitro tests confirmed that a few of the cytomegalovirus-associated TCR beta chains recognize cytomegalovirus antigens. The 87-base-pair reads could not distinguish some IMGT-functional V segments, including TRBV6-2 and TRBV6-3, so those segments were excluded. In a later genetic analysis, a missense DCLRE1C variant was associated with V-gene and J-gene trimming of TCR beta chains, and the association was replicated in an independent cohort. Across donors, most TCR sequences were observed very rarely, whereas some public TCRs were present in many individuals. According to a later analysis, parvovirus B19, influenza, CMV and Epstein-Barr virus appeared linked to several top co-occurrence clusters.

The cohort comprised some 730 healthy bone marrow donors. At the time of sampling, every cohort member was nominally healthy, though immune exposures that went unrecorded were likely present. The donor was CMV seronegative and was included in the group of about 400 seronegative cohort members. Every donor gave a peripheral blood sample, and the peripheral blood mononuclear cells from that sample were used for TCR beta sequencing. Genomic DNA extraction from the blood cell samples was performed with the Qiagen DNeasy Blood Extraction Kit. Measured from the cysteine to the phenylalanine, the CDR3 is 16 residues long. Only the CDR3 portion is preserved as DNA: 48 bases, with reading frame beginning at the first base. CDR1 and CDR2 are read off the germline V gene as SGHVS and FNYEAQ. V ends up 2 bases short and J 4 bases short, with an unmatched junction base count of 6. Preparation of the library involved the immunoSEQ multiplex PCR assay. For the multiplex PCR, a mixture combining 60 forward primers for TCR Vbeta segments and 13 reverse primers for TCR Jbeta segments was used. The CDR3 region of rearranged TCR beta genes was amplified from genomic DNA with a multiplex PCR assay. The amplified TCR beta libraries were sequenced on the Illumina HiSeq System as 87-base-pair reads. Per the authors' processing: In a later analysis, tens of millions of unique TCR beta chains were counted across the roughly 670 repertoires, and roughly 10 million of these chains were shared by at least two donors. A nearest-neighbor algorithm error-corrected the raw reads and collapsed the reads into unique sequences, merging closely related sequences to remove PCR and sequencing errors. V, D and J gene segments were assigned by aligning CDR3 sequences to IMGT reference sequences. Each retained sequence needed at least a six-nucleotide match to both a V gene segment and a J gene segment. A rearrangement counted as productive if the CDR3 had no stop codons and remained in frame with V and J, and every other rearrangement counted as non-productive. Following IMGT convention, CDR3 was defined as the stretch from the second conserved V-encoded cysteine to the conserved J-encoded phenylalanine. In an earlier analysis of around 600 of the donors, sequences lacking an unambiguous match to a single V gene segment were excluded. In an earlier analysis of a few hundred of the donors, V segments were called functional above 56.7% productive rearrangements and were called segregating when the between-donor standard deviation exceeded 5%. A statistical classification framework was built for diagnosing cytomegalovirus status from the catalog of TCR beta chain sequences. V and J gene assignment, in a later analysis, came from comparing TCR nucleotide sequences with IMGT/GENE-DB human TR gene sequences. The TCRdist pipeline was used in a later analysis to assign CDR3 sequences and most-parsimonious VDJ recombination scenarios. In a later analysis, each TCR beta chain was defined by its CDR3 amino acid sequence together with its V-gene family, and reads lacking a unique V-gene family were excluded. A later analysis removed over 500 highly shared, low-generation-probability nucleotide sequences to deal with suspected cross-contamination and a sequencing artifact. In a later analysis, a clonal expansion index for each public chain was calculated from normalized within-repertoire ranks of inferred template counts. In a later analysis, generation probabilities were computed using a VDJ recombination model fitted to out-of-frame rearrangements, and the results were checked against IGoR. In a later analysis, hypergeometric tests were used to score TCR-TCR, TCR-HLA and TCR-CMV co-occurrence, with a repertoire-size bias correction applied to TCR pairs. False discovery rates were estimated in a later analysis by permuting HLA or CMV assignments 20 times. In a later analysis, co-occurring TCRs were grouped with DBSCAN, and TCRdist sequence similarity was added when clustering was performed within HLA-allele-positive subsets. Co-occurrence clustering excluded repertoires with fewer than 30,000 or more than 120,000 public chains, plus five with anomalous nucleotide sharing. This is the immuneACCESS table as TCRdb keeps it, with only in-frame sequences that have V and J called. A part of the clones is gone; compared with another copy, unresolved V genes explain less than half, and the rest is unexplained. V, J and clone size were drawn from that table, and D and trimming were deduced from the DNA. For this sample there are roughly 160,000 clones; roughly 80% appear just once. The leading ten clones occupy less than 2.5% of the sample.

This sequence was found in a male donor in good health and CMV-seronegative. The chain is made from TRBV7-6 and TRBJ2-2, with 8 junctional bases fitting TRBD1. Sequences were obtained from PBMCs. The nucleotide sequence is TGTGCCAGCAGCTTATCCGGGACAGGCGCCACCGGGGAGCTGTTTTTT. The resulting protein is CASSLSGTGATGELFF.